A single sample is the source of the 5 T cell receptor beta chains below, sequenced in a study of T cell responses to AZD1222 COVID-19 vaccine. Repertoires were generated with immunoSEQ multiplex PCR, while TCRdb's copy carries only in-frame clones and drops some. The sample records roughly 150,000 clones, under 95% being singletons. Sequenced material: peripheral blood, taken 28 days after the second AZD1222 dose. These receptors were collected from an adult who received the AZD1222 COVID-19 vaccine.

The chain links TRBV3-1 (or the pseudogene TRBV3-2) to TRBJ1-1, with 7 bases lining up with TRBD1. CDR3 size: 18 residues. Germline values: CDR1 LGHDT, CDR2 YNNKEL (reference sequence). With V trimmed by 5 bases and J by 1 base, 16 bases remained unmatched. Here the CDR3 reads CASSSVPTGAMRNTEAFF. CDR3 nucleotide sequence: TGTGCCAGCAGCTCTGTCCCCACAGGGGCGATGAGGAACACTGAAGCTTTCTTT.

This rearrangement joins TRBV6-2 or TRBV6-3 to TRBJ1-1, with a weak D call TRBD1 (6 bases). V dropped 2 bases and J dropped 2 bases, with 12 bases sitting between them. Germline assignment: CDR1 MNHEY and CDR2 SVGEGT. CDR3 length: 15 amino acids. The CDR3 DNA reads as TGTGCCAGCAGTTACAGGGCAGGGGCCAACACTGAAGCTTTCTTT. It yields the protein CASSYRAGANTEAFF.

This rearrangement joins TRBV5-8 to TRBJ2-3; 12 bases align to TRBD2. The CDR3 loop spans 19 amino acids. The trim removed 4 bases at V and 13 bases at J, leaving 25 bases unmatched. Germline CDR1 is SGHTS and CDR2 is YDEGEE. The chain's CDR3 is CASSLVRTSGDAPSVLEYF. In DNA, the CDR3 is TGTGCCAGCAGCCTGGTTAGGACTAGCGGGGATGCCCCTTCCGTATTGGAGTATTTT.

This clone was seen once. The V gene is TRBV10-3, the J gene TRBJ2-2; D is undetermined. Germline CDR1 ENHRY, CDR2 SYGVKD. Trimming removed 7 bases at V and 8 bases at J, with 14 bases between. The CDR3 is 13 residues long. CDR3 sequence reads: CAITSLDGGELFF. CDR3 nucleotide sequence: TGTGCCATCACTTCGTTGGATGGTGGGGAGCTGTTTTTT.

J is TRBJ1-2 and V is TRBV6-5; tentative D call: TRBD1 (5 bases). CDR3 size: 14 residues. V was shortened by 7 bases and J by 2 bases, with 14 bases between the two germline ends. The germline CDR1 and CDR2 sequences are MNHEY and SVGAGI. CDR3 bases: TGTGCCAGCACCTCAAGGGACGACAACTATGGCTACACCTTC. It encodes CASTSRDDNYGYTF.